This paragraph covers one TCR beta chain sequence. These data originate in a study of T cell responses to AZD1222 COVID-19 vaccine. Some clones are missing from TCRdb's copy, which holds only in-frame ones; the method was immunoSEQ multiplex PCR. Here the sample spans roughly 120,000 clones, roughly 90% being singletons. CDR1 is LNHDA and CDR2 is SQIVND in the germline V gene (reference sequence). This CDR3 is 15 amino acids long. The V and J ends lost 3 bases and 0 bases respectively, with 10 bases between them. The TCR comes from an adult in good health. This specimen consisted of peripheral blood, obtained on day 0 of AZD1222 vaccination. The chain is built from TRBV19 and TRBJ2-3; D is unresolved. CDR3 loop: CASSIADSSTDTQYF. CDR3 DNA sequence: TGTGCCAGTAGTATCGCGGATTCTAGCACAGATACGCAGTATTTT.